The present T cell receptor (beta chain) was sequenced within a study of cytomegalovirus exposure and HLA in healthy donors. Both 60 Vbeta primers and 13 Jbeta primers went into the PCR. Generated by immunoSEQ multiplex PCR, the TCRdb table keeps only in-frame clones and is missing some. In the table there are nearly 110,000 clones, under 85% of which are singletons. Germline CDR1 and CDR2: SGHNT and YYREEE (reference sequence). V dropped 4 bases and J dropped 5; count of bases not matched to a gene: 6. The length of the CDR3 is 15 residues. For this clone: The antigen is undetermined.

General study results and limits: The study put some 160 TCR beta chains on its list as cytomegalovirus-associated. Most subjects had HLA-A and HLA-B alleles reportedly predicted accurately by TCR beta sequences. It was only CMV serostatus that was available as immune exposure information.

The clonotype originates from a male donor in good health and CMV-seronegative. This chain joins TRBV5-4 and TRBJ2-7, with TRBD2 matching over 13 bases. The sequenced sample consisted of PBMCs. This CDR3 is CASSLPGLAGNEQYF. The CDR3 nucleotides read TGTGCCAGCAGCCTACCGGGACTAGCGGGAAACGAGCAGTACTTC.